This T cell receptor beta chain was sequenced for a study of T cells after yellow fever vaccination. Study at large: Fractions of limited cellularity were prepared by means of SMART-Seq v4 Ultra Low Input.

Study findings and constraints: Abundant clonotypes from the bulk population could have been carried over as contaminants into FACS-sorted repertoires. Only a minor proportion of clonotypes was detected across both CD4 and CD8 compartments.

In TCRdb, the 5' RACE reads were re-called with MiXCR into one record per CDR3 protein. This table holds approximately 510,000 distinct CDR3 sequences, just over 20% found once. CDR1 and CDR2 from the germline V gene are KGHSH and LQKENI. With 3 bases removed from V and 0 bases from J, the gap between germline ends came to 6 bases. There are 15 residues in the CDR3. This clonotype was recorded at least ten times. Its antigen remains unknown. The chain couples TRBV18 to TRBJ2-6; D remains unclear. The receptor was isolated from a young man who received the YFV17D yellow fever vaccine. The sequencing used PBMCs, collected approximately 20 days after the first yellow fever vaccination. The CDR3 loop is CASSPPGSGANVLTF. The DNA for the CDR3 is TGTGCCAGCTCACCCCCGGGCTCTGGGGCCAACGTCCTGACTTTC.